The T cell receptor (beta chain) described here comes from a study of blood T cell repertoires in COVID-19. Whole-study context: Whether acute or convalescent, the COVID-19 samples came from the United States, Italy and Spain. The analysed material was cDNA or gDNA that came from T cells, B-cell-depleted T cells, or PBMCs.

The V end was cut by 2 bases, the J end by 10 bases, with 15 bases between. Germline V gives CDR1 SGHVS, CDR2 FQNEAQ. The CDR3 extends over 14 amino acids. Profiled with immunoSEQ multiplex PCR; TCRdb holds only in-frame clones, not every one. Of 150,000 to 200,000 clones listed, 85% to 90% are singletons. Seattle patients were enrolled while actively infected and followed longitudinally. The clonotype was recovered from a man between 60 and 75 years old with COVID-19, enrolled during active disease. This rearrangement joins TRBV7-8 to TRBJ2-1; tentative D call: TRBD2 (6 bases). Sequenced input: peripheral blood. CDR3 bases: TGTGCCAGCAGCTTATACGGGAGTAACCTCGAGCAGTTCTTC. It encodes CASSLYGSNLEQFF.